This T cell receptor (beta chain) was found in a study of shared clonotypes between healthy human individuals. Study-level results: Larger richness was generally estimated for naive than memory subsets.

This clone has just a few counts. Its antigen is as yet unknown. It was CD45RO-negative cells, positively selected for CCR7, that made up naive CD8 cells, with terminally differentiated effector memory CD45RA+ cells excluded. V gave up 3 bases and J gave up 2 bases, with 7 bases separating them. The germline CDR1 and CDR2 sequences are LNHDA and SQIVND (reference sequence). CDR3 length equals 13 residues. The deep-level immunoSEQ assay was used. In the original workflow: Junction-only immunoSEQ data arrived without quality scores, meaning filtering differed. Assay: immunoSEQ multiplex PCR; the TCRdb copy retains only in-frame clones and omits some. D and trimming come from the DNA, and the V and J calls and clone size come from that table. The sample records about 2 million clones, around 96% being singletons.

The chain links TRBV19 to TRBJ2-5; D gene unclear. The clonotype was recovered from a man younger than 30 in good health. Input material: naive CD8+ T cells sorted from blood. The chain's CDR3 is CASSMVSQETQYF. CDR3 nucleotide sequence: TGTGCCAGTAGTATGGTCAGTCAAGAGACCCAGTACTTC.